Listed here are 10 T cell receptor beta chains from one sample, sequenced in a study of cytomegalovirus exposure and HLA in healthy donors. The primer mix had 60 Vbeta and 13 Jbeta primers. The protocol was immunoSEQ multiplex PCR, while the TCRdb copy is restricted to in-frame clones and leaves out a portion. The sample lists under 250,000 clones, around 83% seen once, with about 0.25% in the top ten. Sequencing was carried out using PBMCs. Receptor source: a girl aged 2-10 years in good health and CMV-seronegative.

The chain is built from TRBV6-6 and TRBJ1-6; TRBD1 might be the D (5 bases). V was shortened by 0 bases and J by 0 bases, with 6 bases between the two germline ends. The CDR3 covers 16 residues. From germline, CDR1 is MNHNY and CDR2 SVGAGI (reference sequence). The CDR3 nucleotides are TGTGCCAGCAGTTACTCGACAGACTCCTATAATTCACCCCTCCACTTT. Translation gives CASSYSTDSYNSPLHF.

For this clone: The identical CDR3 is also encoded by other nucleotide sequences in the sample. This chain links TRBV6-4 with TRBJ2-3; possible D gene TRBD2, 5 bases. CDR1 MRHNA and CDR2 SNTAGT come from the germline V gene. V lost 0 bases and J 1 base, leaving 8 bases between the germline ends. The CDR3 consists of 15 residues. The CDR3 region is CASSDSVRGTDTQYF. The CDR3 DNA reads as TGTGCCAGCAGTGACTCCGTGAGGGGCACAGATACGCAGTATTTT.

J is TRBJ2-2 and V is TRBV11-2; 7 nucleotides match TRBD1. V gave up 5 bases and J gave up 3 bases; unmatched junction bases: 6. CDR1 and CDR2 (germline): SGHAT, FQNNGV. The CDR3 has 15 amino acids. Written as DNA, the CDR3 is TGTGCCAGCAGCCCAATGACAGGGTACACCGGGGAGCTGTTTTTT. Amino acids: CASSPMTGYTGELFF.

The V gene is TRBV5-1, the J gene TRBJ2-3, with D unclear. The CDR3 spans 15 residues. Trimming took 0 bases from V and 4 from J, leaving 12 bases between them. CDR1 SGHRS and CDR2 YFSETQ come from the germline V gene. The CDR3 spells CASSLGYSKPDTQYF. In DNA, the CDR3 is TGCGCCAGCAGCTTGGGTTACAGCAAGCCAGATACGCAGTATTTT.

Written as DNA, the CDR3 is TGTGCCAGCAGCCGAGGGACAACCATGAACACTGAAGCTTTCTTT. This sequence encodes CASSRGTTMNTEAFF. This chain joins TRBV5-5 and TRBJ1-1, with a weak D call TRBD1 (6 bases). The germline gives CDR1 SGHKS, CDR2 YYEKEE (reference sequence). The CDR3 is 15 residues long. Trimming stripped 4 bases from V and 0 bases from J, with 13 bases between.

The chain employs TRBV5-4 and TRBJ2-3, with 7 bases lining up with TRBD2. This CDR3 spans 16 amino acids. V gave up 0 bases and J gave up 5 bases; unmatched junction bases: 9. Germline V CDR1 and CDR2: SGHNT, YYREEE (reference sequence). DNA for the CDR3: TGTGCCAGCAGCTTGGCCCTAGCGGTCCCACAAGATACGCAGTATTTT. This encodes CASSLALAVPQDTQYF.

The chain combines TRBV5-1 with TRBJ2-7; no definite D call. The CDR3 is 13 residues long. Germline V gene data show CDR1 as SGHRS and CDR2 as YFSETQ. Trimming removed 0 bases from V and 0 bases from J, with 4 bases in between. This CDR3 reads CASSLDNSYEQYF. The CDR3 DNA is TGCGCCAGCAGCTTGGACAACTCCTACGAGCAGTACTTC.

The CDR3 DNA reads TGTGCCATCAGTGAGTCCGGACAGGGGGACGAGCAGTACTTC. Translated, it gives CAISESGQGDEQYF. This chain uses TRBV10-3 with TRBJ2-7, with 10 bases fitting TRBD1. V gave up 0 bases and J gave up 5 bases; unmatched junction bases: 1. Germline lookup yields CDR1 ENHRY and CDR2 SYGVKD. The CDR3 sequence is 14 residues long.

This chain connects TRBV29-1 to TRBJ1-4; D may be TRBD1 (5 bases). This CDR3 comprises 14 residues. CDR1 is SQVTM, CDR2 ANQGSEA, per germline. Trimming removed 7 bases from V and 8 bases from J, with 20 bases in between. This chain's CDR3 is CSARRGQGEEKLFF. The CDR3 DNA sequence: TGCAGCGCCAGAAGGGGCCAGGGTGAGGAAAAACTGTTTTTT.

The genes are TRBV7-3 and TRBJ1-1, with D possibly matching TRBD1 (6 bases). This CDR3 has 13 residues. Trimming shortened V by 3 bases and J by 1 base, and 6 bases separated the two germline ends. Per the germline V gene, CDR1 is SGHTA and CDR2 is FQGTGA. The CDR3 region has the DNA TGTGCCAGCAGCTTGACAGGGAACACTGAAGCTTTCTTT. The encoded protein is CASSLTGNTEAFF. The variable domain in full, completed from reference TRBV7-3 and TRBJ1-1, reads GAGVSQTPSNKVTEKGKYVELRCDPISGHTALYWYRQSLGQGPEFLIYFQGTGAADDSGLPNDRFFAVRPEGSVSTLKIQRTERGDSAVYLCASSLTGNTEAFFGQGTRLTVV.